This T cell receptor beta chain was sequenced during a study of T cell responses to AZD1222 COVID-19 vaccine (dated by TCRdb to the early 2020s). Study-level background: A total of more than 230 trial participants underwent TCR sequencing, of whom 207 received two doses of AZD1222 and about 26 received two doses of the MenACWY control vaccine. Enrollment into the trials was organized by age into subgroups of 18-55, 56-69 and 70-plus years, and those subgroups contained roughly 140, 27 and 60 TCR-sequenced participants, respectively.

About this clone itself: The clone's antigen remains unknown. Per-base qualities were not stored, and no clone one base away is much larger.

Measured from the cysteine to the phenylalanine, the CDR3 is 15 residues long. Just CDR3 DNA is preserved here, 45 bases in frame from base 1. Trimming at the junction amounts to 6 bases on V and 0 bases on J, and the germline ends lie 12 bases apart. CDR1 is given as MNHEY and CDR2 as SVGAGI, both from the germline V gene. What this sample's time point label stands for: about 28 days (+/-7) after the second vaccine dose. AZD1222 recipients whose second dose came at about 4 weeks and those whose second dose came at about 12 weeks were combined into one group, since spike-specific TCR depth and breadth did not differ between the two schedules. Vaccinee samples were obtained from the UK trials COV001 and COV002, which included a single-blind randomized controlled phase 2/3 trial of AZD1222 (ChAdOx1 nCoV-19) in healthy adults. For TCRbeta chain sequencing, PBMC samples were collected from trial participants at day 0 and at day 28 after the second dose.

The CDR3 regions of human TCRbeta chains were subjected to immunosequencing. As for how the authors treated the data: TCRs in the repertoires were compared against a reference library of SARS-CoV-2-specific TCRs that had been generated with the MIRA antigen-specificity platform. Breadth was defined as the fraction of unique TCRs that were SARS-CoV-2-associated. Depth was defined as the fraction of total T cells that were SARS-CoV-2-associated. Using the MIRA data, every spike-specific TCR was mapped to the spike region that the TCR reacted to and assigned to either a CD4 or a CD8 class. Log10-transformed breadth and depth values were compared by one-way ANOVA with Sidak's multiple comparisons tests. The immuneACCESS repertoire file appears here via TCRdb, limited to in-frame rearrangements. These files lack a portion of the clones; in checked studies, under half of the deficit traces to unresolved V genes, and the cause of the others is not known. V and J calls and clone size are those listed in that table; D and trimming were worked out from the DNA. The sample table holds about 170,000 clones, of which around 88% were seen once. About 1% of the sample goes to the ten largest clones.

General conclusions and limits of the study: Only five to seven AZD1222 recipients were SARS-CoV-2 seropositive at baseline, limiting conclusions about previously exposed vaccinees. No day 14 peak-response samples were available, so repertoires were characterized only after the peak T cell response. Nearly half of unique spike-specific TCRs reportedly recognized epitopes outside regions mutated in the B.1.351 and B.1.1.7 variants. A significant rise in spike-specific TCR breadth and depth was observed after two AZD1222 doses relative to day 0 and relative to MenACWY recipients. The 56-69-year group was small, and its depth increase did not reach significance, likely because of low power. Participants were mostly white British, with more females than males. The authors suggested clonal diversity may have been underestimated. CD4 TCRs associated with the vaccine covered the entire spike protein, and the dominant responses were in regions 160-218 and 743-854.

This chain joins TRBV6-5 to TRBJ1-5; the D gene is perhaps TRBD1, from 6 matching bases. This clonotype originated in an adult who received the AZD1222 COVID-19 vaccine. The input for sequencing was peripheral blood, taken 28 days after the second AZD1222 dose. In nucleotides, the sequence is TGTGCCAGCAGCCCCGGACAGTATAGCAATCAGCCCCAGCATTTT. This gives the protein CASSPGQYSNQPQHF.